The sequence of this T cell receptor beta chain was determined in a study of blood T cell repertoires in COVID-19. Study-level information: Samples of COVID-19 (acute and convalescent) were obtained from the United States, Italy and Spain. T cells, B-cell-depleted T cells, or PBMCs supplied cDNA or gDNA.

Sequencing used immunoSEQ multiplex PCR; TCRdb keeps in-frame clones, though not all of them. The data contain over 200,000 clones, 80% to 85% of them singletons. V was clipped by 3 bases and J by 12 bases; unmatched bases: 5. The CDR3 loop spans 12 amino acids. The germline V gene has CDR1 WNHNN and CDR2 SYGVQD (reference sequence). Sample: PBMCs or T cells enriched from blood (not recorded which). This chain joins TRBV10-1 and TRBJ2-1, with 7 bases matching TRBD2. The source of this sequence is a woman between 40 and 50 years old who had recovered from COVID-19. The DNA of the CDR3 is TGCGCCAGCAGTGATCCGGGGGGTTCGCAGTTCTTC. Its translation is CASSDPGGSQFF.